One and the same sample provided the 3 T cell receptor beta chains below, sequenced in a study of T cells expressing NK-cell markers. TCRdb reprocessed the 5' RACE reads; each CDR3 protein has one entry and no DNA is given. The ten most abundant clones cover 1.4% to 1.5% of a sample with under 600,000 distinct CDR3 sequences. The specimen sequenced was blood T cells: a sorted CD56 or NKG2C T cell subset, CD4+ or CD8+ T cells, or bulk PBMC T cells (not recorded which). These receptors were obtained from a woman between 50 and 59 years old in good health.

The CDR3 sequence is CASSQWGAIYNEQFF. The rearrangement links TRBV3-1 to TRBJ2-1; as DNA is missing, the TRBD2 call by TCRdb cannot be tested. The CDR3 loop spans 15 amino acids. Germline CDR1 LGHDT, CDR2 YNNKEL (reference sequence).

The V call is TRBV7-3, the J call TRBJ2-1. This CDR3 is built from 14 residues. Germline CDR1 and CDR2: SGHTA and FQGTGA. The CDR3 sequence: CASSSTQGYNEQFF.

The chain has TRBV28 and TRBJ2-1; absent DNA, TCRdb's TRBD2 call cannot be checked. This CDR3 comprises 11 residues. From germline, CDR1 is MDHEN and CDR2 SYDVKM. CDR3 protein: CASSLVGDTFF.